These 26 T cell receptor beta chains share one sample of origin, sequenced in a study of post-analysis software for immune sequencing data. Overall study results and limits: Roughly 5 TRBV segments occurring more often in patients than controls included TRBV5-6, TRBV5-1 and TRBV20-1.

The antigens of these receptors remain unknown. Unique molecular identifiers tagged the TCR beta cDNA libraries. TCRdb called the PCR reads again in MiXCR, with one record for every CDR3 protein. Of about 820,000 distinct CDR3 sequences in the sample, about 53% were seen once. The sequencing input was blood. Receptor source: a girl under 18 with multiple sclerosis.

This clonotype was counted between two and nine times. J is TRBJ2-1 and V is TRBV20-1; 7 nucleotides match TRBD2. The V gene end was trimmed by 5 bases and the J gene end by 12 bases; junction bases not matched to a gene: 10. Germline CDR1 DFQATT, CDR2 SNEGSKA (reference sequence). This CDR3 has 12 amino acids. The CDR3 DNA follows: TGCAGTGCTCGGTGGGGGGGGAATCGGCAGTTCTTC. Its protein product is CSARWGGNRQFF.

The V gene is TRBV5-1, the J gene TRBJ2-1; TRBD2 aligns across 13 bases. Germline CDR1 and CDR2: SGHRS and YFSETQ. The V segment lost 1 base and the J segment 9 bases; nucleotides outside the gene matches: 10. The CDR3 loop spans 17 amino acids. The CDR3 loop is CASSLTLLAGGRGEQFF. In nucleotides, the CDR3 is TGCGCCAGCAGCTTGACCTTACTAGCGGGGGGGCGGGGTGAGCAGTTCTTC.

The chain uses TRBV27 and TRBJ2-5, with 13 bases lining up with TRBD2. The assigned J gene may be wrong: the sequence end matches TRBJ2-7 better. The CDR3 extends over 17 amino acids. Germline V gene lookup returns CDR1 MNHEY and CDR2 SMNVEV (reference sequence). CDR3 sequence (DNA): TGTGCCAGCAGTCCACTAGCGGGGGGGCCCTTAGGGCTCGAGCAGTACTTC. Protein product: CASSPLAGGPLGLEQYF.

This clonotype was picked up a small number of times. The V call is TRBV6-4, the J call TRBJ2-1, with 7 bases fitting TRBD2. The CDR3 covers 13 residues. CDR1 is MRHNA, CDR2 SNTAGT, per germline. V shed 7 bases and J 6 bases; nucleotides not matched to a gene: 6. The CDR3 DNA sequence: TGTGCCAGCACGAGCGGGGAGTCCAATGAGCAGTTCTTC. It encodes CASTSGESNEQFF.

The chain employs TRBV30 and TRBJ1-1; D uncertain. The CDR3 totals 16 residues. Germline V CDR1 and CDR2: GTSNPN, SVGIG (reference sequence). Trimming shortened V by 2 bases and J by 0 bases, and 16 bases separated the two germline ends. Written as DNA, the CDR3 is TGTGCCTGGAGTACCAGTGGGATGTTTTTGAACACTGAAGCTTTCTTT. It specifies CAWSTSGMFLNTEAFF.

CDR3 coding DNA: TGTGCCAGCAGTGACGACGGACCCTATAGACAGCAGTTCTTC. It is translated as CASSDDGPYRQQFF. The V call is TRBV6-4, the J call TRBJ2-1; no clear D gene. Germline V CDR1 and CDR2: MRHNA, SNTAGT. The CDR3 consists of 14 residues. Trimming stripped 2 bases from V and 11 bases from J, with 16 bases between.

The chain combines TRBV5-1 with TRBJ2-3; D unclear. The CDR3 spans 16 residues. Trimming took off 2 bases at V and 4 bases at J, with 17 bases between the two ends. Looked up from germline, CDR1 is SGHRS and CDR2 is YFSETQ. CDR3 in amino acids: CASSFLGMGMADTQYF. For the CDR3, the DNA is TGCGCCAGCAGCTTTCTGGGTATGGGTATGGCAGATACGCAGTATTTT.

The CDR3 spells CASRQVGLAQYF. In nucleotides, the CDR3 is TGTGCCAGCAGGCAGGTAGGGCTGGCGCAGTATTTT. V gene TRBV6-6 combines with J gene TRBJ2-3; D is undetermined. Per the germline V gene, CDR1 is MNHNY and CDR2 is SVGAGI (reference sequence). There are 12 residues in the CDR3. Trimming stripped 6 bases from V and 10 bases from J, with 14 bases between.

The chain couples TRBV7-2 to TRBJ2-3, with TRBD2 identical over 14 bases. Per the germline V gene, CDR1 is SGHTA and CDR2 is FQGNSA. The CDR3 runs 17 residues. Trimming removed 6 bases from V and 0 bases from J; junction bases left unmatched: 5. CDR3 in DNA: TGTGCCAGCAGGGCCGGGACTAGCGGGGGAAGCACAGATACGCAGTATTTT. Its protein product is CASRAGTSGGSTDTQYF.

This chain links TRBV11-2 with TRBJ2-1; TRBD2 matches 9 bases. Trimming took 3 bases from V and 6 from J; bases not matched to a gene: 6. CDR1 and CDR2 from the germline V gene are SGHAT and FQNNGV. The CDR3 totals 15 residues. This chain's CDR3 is CASSFNPTSGNEQFF. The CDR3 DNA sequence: TGTGCCAGCAGCTTCAACCCGACTAGCGGCAATGAGCAGTTCTTC.

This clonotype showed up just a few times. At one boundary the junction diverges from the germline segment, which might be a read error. CDR3 loop: CASSPTVPVSGANALTF. The CDR3 nucleotides read TGCGCCAGCAGCCCGACAGTTCCGGTCTCTGGGGCCAACGCCCTGACTTTC. The V and J genes are TRBV5-1 and TRBJ2-6; possibly TRBD1 for D (5 bases). Germline V CDR1 and CDR2: SGHRS, YFSETQ. The CDR3 has 17 residues.

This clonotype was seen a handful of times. CDR3: CASSLRGRTDTQYF. The CDR3 bases are TGTGCCAGCAGCTTGAGGGGCCGAACAGATACGCAGTATTTT. The V and J genes are TRBV7-2 and TRBJ2-3; D tentatively fits TRBD1 or TRBD2 (5 bases each). Germline V gives CDR1 SGHTA, CDR2 FQGNSA. Between the trimmed V and J ends, which lost 3 bases and 3 bases, there was a span of 10 bases. This CDR3 spans 14 amino acids.

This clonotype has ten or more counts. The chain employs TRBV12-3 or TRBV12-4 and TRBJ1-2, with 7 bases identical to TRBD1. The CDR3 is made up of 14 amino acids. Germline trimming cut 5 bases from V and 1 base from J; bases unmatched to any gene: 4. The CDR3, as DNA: TGTGCCAGCAGTCAGACAGGGCTTAACTATGGCTACACCTTC. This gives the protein CASSQTGLNYGYTF.

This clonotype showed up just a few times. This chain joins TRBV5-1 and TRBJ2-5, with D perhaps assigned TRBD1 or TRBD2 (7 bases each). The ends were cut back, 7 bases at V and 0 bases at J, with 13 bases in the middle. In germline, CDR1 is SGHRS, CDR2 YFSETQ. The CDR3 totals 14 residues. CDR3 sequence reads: CASGGGQNQETQYF. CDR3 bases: TGCGCCAGCGGCGGGGGACAGAACCAAGAGACCCAGTACTTC.

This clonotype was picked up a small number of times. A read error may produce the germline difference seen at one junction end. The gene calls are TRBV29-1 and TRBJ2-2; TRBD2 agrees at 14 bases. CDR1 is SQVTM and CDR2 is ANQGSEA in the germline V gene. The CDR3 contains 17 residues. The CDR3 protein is CSVLTSGRAGSTGELVF. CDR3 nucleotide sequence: TGCAGCGTTCTGACTAGCGGGAGGGCCGGGAGCACCGGGGAGCTGGTTTTT.

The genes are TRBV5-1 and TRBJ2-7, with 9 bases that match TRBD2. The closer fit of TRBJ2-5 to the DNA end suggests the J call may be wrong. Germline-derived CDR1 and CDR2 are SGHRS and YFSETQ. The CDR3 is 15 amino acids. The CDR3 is CASSLAASGMMTQYF. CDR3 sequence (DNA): TGCGCCAGCAGCTTGGCCGCTAGCGGGATGATGACCCAGTACTTC.

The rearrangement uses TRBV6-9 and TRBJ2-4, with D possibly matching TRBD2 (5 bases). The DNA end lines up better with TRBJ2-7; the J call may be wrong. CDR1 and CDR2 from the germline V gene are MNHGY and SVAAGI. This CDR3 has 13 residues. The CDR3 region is CASSPPWEIEQYF. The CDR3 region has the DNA TGTGCCAGCAGTCCCCCCTGGGAGATCGAGCAGTACTTC.

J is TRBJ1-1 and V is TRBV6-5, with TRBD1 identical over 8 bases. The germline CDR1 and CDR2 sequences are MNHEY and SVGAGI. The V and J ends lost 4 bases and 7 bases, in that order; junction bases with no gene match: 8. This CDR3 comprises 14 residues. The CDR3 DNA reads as TGTGCCAGCAGTTCCCCTCAGGGGGCTAATGAAGCTTTCTTT. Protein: CASSSPQGANEAFF.

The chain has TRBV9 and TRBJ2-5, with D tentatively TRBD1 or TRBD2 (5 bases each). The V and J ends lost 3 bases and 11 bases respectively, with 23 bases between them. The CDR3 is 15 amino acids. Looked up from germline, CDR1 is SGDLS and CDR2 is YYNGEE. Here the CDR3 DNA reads TGTGCCAGCAGCGCCTCCGGGACCGCTCCGGGAAAGCAGTACTTC. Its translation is CASSASGTAPGKQYF.

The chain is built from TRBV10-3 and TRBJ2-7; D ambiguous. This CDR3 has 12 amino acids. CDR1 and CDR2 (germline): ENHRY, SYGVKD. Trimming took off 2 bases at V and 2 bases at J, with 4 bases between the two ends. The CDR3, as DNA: TGTGCCATCAGTGAGGCTACCTACGAGCAGTACTTC. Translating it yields CAISEATYEQYF.

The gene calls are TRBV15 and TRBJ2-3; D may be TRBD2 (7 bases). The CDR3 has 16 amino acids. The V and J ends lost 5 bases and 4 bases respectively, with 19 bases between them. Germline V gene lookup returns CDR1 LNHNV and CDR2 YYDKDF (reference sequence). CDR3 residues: CATSSRGGGPPDTQYF. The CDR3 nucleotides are TGTGCCACCAGCTCCCGAGGGGGGGGCCCCCCAGATACGCAGTATTTT. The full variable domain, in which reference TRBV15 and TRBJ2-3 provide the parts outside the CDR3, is DAMVIQNPRYQVTQFGKPVTLSCSQTLNHNVMYWYQQKSSQAPKLLFHYYDKDFNNEADTPDNFQSRRPNTSFCFLDIRSPGLGDTAMYLCATSSRGGGPPDTQYFGPGTRLTVL.

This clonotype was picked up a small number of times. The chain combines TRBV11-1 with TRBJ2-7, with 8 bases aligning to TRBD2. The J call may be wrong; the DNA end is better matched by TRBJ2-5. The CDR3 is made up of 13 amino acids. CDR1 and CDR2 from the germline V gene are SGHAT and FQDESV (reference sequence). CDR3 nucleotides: TGTGCCAGCAGCGTTAGCGGGACGGAGACCCAGTACTTC. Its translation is CASSVSGTETQYF.

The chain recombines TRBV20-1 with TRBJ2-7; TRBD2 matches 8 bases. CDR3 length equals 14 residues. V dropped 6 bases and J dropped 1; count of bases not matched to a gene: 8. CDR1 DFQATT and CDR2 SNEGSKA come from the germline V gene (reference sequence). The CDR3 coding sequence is TGCAGTGCCCCCGAGGGCGGGAGGTCCTACGAGCAGTACTTC. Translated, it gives CSAPEGGRSYEQYF.

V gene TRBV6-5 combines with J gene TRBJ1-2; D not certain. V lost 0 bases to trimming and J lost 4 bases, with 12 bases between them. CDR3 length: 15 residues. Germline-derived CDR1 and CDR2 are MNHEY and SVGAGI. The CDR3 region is CASSYSGATSYGYTF. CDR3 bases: TGTGCCAGCAGTTACTCGGGAGCGACATCCTATGGCTACACCTTC.

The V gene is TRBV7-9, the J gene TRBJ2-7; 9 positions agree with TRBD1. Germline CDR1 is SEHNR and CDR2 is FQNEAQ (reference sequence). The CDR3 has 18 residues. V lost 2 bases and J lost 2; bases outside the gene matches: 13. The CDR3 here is CASSLRPLDRGVPYEQYF. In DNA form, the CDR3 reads TGTGCCAGCAGCTTACGTCCCTTGGACAGGGGAGTCCCCTACGAGCAGTACTTC.

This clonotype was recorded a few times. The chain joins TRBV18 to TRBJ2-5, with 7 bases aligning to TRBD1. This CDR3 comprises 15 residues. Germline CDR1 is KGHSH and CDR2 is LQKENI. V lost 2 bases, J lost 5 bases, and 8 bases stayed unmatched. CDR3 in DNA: TGTGCCAGCTCACCAGGGACAGACGACTGGGAGACCCAGTACTTC. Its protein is CASSPGTDDWETQYF.